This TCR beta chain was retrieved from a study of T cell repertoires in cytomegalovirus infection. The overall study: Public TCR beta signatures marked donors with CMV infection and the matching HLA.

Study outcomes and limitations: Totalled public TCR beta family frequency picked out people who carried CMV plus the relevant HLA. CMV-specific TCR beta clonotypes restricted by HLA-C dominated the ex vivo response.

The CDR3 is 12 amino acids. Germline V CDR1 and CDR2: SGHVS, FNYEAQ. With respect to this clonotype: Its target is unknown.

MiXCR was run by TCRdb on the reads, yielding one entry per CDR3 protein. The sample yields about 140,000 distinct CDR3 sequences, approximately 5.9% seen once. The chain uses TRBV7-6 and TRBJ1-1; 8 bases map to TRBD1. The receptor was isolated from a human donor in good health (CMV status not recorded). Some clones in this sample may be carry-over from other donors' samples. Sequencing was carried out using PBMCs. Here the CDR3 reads CAHRGANTEAFF. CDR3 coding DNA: TGTGCTCACAGGGGGGCGAACACTGAAGCTTTCTTT.